This TCR beta chain appears in the sequencing data of a study of T cells after yellow fever vaccination (dated by TCRdb to about 2019). Describing the broader study: The SMART-Seq v4 Ultra Low Input RNA kit was used to prepare libraries from fractions with low cell numbers. Two healthy male donors, one aged 18 to 30 and one aged 30 to 40 years, made up the cohort. Blood was collected at multiple timepoints before and after primary and secondary immunization, and bulk PBMC replicates and cell subsets were isolated. To track T-cell clones before and after primary and booster YFV17D yellow fever vaccination, bulk TCR alpha and beta repertoires were sequenced longitudinally.

The treatment or condition label, as the study defines it: live attenuated yellow fever vaccine strain. Two biological replicates of bulk PBMCs were collected at each blood-draw timepoint. PBMCs were isolated from peripheral blood using a standard Ficoll-Paque protocol. TriZol was used to extract RNA from bulk PBMCs, from CD4 and CD8 fractions, and from dextramer-positive and dextramer-negative fractions. What the research found in general, with its limitations: The secondary T-cell response was weaker than the primary response but faster, peaking on day 5 instead of day 15. Most clones expanded after primary vaccination were re-detected after the booster (just under 97% of CD4 and around 86% of CD8), suggesting broad memory maintenance. Because the study included only two donors, the extent to which the findings can be generalized is limited. FACS-sorted repertoires could contain abundant contaminating clonotypes from the bulk population, so computational filtering was required. A small share of clonotypes occurred in both CD4 and CD8 compartments, likely arising from convergent recombination.

The table lists this clonotype with a few counts. Its antigen target is currently unknown. Per-base quality was not reported, and no clone a single base away is much larger than it. CDR1 and CDR2, per the germline V gene, are SGHAT and FQNNGV. The CDR3 has 16 amino acids, counting the end cysteine and phenylalanine. Only the CDR3 region is kept as DNA, spanning 48 bases read in frame from base 1. Trimming removed 5 bases from V and 7 bases from J; the gene matches leave 8 bases unexplained. TCRdb names Illumina NovaSeq 6000 as the instrument used. TCR cDNA was synthesized by 5'RACE template switching, which introduced a universal primer site and unique molecular identifiers. Priming of cDNA synthesis was performed from both the TCR alpha and TCR beta constant segments. Two PCR steps were used to amplify libraries, with sample barcodes and sequencing adapters being added in the second step. Sequencing of libraries was performed on Illumina HiSeq 2500 (2x100 bp) or NovaSeq (2x150 bp). The authors' pipeline ran thus. Reads were demultiplexed and collapsed into UMI consensus sequences with MIGEC, and V(D)J alignment was performed with MiXCR. Clonotypes responding to the vaccine were identified with edgeR on replicate PBMC samples, with the criteria of FDR below 0.01 and a log2 fold change above 5 up to day 15. Each bulk clonotype was labeled CD4 or CD8 based on which sequenced repertoire, CD4 or CD8, contained the clonotype at higher abundance. TCRdb reprocessed the public reads (quality trimming at Q25 with fastp, clone calling with MiXCR) and kept in-frame beta chains. Duplicate CDR3 protein sequences are folded into a single record with the most common DNA and genes. The V and J calls were not made by the authors but by TCRdb's processing. Across this sample there are a few hundred thousand distinct CDR3 sequences, with 4.1% seen only once. The top ten clones comprise 20% to 25% of the sample.

The sequence is built from TRBV11-2 and TRBJ2-2; 12 nucleotides in the junction match TRBD2. The sample in question was PBMCs, obtained 5 days after the yellow fever booster vaccination. This receptor was identified in a young man who received the YFV17D yellow fever vaccine. In nucleotides, the sequence is TGTGCCAGCAGCCCTGGACTAGCGGGGAAGTTCGGGGAGCTGTTTTTT. Translated, it reads CASSPGLAGKFGELFF.